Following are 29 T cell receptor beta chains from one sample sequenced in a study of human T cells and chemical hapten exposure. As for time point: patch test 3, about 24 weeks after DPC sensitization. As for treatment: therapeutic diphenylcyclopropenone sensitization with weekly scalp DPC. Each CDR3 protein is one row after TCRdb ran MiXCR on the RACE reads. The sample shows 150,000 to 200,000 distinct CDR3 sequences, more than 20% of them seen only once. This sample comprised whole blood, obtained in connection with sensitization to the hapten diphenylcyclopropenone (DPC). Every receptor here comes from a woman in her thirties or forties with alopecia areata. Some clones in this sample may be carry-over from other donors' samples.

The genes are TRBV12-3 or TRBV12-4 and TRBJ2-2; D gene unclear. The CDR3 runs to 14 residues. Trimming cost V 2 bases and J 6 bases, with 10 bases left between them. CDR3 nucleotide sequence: TGTGCCAGCAGTTTAAGTATCCGTTCCGGGGAGCTGTTTTTT. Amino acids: CASSLSIRSGELFF.

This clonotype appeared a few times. The DNA of the CDR3 is TGTGCCAGCAGTTACTCCCTTGAGGCCCAGCCCCAGCATTTT. Translated, it gives CASSYSLEAQPQHF. The V and J genes are TRBV6-2 or TRBV6-3 and TRBJ1-5, with unresolved D. The V end lost 0 bases, the J end lost 7 bases, and 10 bases lay between the germline ends. The CDR3 runs 14 residues. Germline values: CDR1 MNHEY, CDR2 SVGEGT.

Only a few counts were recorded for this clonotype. This CDR3 is CASSKGGTANSPLHF. In nucleotides, the CDR3 is TGTGCCAGCAGCAAAGGAGGGACAGCAAATTCACCCCTCCACTTT. The V gene is TRBV21-1, the J gene TRBJ1-6; the table names TRBD1, a call not compared with the DNA. TRBV21-1 represents a pseudogene. The CDR3 has 15 residues.

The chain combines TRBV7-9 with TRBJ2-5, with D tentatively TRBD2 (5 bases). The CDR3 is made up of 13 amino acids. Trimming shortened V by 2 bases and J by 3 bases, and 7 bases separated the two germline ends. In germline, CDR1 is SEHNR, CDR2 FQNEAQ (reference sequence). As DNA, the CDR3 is TGTGCCAGCAGCTTACCCGGGAAAGAGACCCAGTACTTC. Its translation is CASSLPGKETQYF.

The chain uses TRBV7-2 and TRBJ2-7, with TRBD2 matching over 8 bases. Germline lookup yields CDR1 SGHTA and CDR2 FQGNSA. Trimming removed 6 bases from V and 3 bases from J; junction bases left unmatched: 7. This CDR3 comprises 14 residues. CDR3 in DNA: TGTGCCAGCAGGGGGGGTAGCGGGAACTACGAGCAGTACTTC. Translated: CASRGGSGNYEQYF. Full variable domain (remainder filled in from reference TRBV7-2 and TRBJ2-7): GAGVSQSPSNKVTEKGKDVELRCDPISGHTALYWYRQSLGQGLEFLIYFQGNSAPDKSGLPSDRFSAERTGGSVSTLTIQRTQQEDSAVYLCASRGGSGNYEQYFGPGTRLTVT.

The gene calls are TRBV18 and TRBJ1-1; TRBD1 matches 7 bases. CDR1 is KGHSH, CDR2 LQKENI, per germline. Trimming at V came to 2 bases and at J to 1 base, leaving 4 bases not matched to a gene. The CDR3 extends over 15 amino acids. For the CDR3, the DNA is TGTGCCAGCTCACCAAGGACAGGAGAGAACACTGAAGCTTTCTTT. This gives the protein CASSPRTGENTEAFF.

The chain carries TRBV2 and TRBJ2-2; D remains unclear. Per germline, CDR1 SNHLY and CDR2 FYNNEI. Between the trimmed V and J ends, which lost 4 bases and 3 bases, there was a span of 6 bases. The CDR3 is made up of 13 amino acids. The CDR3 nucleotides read TGTGCCAGCAGTGTGGGCCACACCGGGGAGCTGTTTTTT. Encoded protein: CASSVGHTGELFF. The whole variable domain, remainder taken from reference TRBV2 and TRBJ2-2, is EPEVTQTPSHQVTQMGQEVILRCVPISNHLYFYWYRQILGQKVEFLVSFYNNEISEKSEIFDDQFSVERPDGSNFTLKIRSTKLEDSAMYFCASSVGHTGELFFGEGSRLTVL.

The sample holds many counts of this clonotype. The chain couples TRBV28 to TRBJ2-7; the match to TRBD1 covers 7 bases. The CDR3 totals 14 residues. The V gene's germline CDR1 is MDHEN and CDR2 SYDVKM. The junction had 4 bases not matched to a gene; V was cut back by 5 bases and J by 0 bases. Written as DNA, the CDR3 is TGTGCCAGCAGTAGAGGGGGCAGCTCCTACGAGCAGTACTTC. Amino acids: CASSRGGSSYEQYF.

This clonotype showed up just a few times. The DNA for the CDR3 is TGTGCCAGCAGTTTGATGGACAGGAACACAGATACGCAGTATTTT. It specifies CASSLMDRNTDTQYF. The chain joins TRBV28 to TRBJ2-3; 7 bases fit TRBD1. This CDR3 comprises 15 residues. The ends lost 3 bases at V and 2 bases at J; junction bases unmatched: 5. Per the germline V gene, CDR1 is MDHEN and CDR2 is SYDVKM. Together with reference TRBV28 and TRBJ2-3, the CDR3 gives the full variable domain: DVKVTQSSRYLVKRTGEKVFLECVQDMDHENMFWYRQDPGLGLRLIYFSYDVKMKEKGDIPEGYSVSREKKERFSLILESASTNQTSMYLCASSLMDRNTDTQYFGPGTRLTVL.

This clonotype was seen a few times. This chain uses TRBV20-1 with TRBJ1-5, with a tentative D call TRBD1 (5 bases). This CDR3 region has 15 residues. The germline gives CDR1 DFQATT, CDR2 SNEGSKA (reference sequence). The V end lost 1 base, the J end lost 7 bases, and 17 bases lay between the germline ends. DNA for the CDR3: TGCAGTGCTAGAGCCCCCGGGCCAGGGTTGCAGCCCCAGCATTTT. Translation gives CSARAPGPGLQPQHF.

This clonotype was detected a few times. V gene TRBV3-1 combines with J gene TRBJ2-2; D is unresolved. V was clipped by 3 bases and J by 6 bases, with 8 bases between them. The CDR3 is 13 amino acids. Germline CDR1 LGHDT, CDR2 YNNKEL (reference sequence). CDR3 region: CASSQTHSGELFF. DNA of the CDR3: TGTGCCAGCAGCCAGACCCACTCCGGGGAGCTGTTTTTT.

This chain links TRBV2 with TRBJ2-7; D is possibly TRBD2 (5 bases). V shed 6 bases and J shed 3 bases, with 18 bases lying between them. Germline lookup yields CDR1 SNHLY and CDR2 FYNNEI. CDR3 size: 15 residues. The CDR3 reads CASSVGLLSGYEQYF. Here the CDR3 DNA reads TGTGCCAGCAGCGTAGGACTCCTTTCTGGCTACGAGCAGTACTTC.

CDR3 sequence (DNA): TGCAGCGTTGAATCGGGCAGCACCATATATTTT. Translating it yields CSVESGSTIYF. This chain links TRBV29-1 with TRBJ1-3, with unresolved D. CDR3 length: 11 amino acids. V gave up 2 bases and J gave up 9 bases, with 8 bases separating them. From germline, CDR1 is SQVTM and CDR2 ANQGSEA. Using reference TRBV29-1 and TRBJ1-3 for the parts outside the CDR3, the full variable domain is SAVISQKPSRDICQRGTSLTIQCQVDSQVTMMFWYRQQPGQSLTLIATANQGSEATYESGFVIDKFPISRPNLTFSTLTVSNMSPEDSSIYLCSVESGSTIYFGEGSWLTVV.

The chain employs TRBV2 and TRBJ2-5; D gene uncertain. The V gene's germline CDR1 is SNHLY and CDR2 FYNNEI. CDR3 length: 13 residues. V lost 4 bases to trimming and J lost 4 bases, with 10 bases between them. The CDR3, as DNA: TGTGCCAGCAGTGCTACTATCCCAGAGACCCAGTACTTC. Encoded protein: CASSATIPETQYF.

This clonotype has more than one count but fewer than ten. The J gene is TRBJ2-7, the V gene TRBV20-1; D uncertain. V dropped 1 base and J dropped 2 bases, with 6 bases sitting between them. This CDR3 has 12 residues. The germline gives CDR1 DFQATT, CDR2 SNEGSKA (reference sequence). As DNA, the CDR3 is TGCAGTGCTAGAGGTTTGGCCTACGAGCAGTACTTC. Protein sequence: CSARGLAYEQYF.

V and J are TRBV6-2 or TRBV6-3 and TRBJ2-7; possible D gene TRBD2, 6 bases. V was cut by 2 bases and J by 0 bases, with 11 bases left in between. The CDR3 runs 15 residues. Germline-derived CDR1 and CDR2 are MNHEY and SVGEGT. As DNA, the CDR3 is TGTGCCAGCAGTTACGGGACTCGTAGCTCCTACGAGCAGTACTTC. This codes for CASSYGTRSSYEQYF.

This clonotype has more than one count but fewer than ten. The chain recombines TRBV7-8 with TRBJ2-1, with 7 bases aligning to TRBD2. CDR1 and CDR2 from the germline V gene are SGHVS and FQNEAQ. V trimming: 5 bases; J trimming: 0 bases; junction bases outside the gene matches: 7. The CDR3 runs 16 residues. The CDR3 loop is CASSPYRGGSYNEQFF. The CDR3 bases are TGTGCCAGCAGCCCATACCGCGGGGGCTCCTACAATGAGCAGTTCTTC. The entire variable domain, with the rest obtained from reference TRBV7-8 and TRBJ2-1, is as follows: GAGVSQSPRYKVAKRGQDVALRCDPISGHVSLFWYQQALGQGPEFLTYFQNEAQLDKSGLPSDRFFAERPEGSVSTLKIQRTQQEDSAVYLCASSPYRGGSYNEQFFGPGTRLTVL.

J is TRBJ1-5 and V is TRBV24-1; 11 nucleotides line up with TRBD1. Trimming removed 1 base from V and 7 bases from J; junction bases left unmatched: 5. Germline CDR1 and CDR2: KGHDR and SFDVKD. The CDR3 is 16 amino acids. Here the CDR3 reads CATSDFGQGAWQPQHF. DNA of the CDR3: TGTGCCACCAGTGATTTCGGACAGGGGGCCTGGCAGCCCCAGCATTTT.

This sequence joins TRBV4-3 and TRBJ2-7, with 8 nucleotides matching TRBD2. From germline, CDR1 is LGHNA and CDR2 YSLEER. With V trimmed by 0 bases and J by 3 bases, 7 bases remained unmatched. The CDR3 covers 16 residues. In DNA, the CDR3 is TGCGCCAGCAGCCAAGACATAGCGGGAAGAGTCTACGAGCAGTACTTC. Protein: CASSQDIAGRVYEQYF.

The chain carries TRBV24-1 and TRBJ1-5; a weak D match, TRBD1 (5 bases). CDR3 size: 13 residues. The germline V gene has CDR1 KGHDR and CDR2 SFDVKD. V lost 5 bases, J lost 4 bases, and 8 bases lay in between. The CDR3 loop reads CATSARENQPQHF. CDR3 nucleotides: TGTGCCACCAGTGCCAGGGAGAATCAGCCCCAGCATTTT.

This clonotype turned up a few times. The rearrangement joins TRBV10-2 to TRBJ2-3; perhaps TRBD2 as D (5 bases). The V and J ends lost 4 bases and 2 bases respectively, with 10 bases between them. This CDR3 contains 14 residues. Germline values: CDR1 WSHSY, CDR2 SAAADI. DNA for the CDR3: TGCGCCAGCAGTGCTAGCCCTAACACAGATACGCAGTATTTT. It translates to CASSASPNTDTQYF.

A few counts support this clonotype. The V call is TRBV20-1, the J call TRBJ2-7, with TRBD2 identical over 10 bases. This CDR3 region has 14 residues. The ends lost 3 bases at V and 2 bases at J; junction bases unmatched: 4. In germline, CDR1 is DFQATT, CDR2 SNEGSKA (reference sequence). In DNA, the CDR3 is TGCAGTGCTAGGTCTAGCGGGGGACCCTACGAGCAGTACTTC. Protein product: CSARSSGGPYEQYF.

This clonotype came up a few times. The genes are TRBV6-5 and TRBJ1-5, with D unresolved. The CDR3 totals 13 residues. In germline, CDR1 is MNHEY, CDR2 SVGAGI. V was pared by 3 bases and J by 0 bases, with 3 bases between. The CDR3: CASSYTSNQPQHF. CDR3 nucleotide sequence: TGTGCCAGCAGTTATACTAGCAATCAGCCCCAGCATTTT.

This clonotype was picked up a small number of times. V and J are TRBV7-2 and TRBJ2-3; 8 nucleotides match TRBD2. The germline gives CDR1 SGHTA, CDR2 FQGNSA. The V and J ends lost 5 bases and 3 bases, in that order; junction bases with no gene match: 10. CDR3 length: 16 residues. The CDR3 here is CASSPVLAGPTDTQYF. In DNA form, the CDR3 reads TGTGCCAGCAGCCCCGTCCTAGCGGGCCCAACAGATACGCAGTATTTT.

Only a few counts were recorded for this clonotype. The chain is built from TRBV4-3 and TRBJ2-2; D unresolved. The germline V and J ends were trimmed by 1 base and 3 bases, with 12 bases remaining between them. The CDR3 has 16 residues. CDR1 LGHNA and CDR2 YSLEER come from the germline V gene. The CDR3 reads CASSQGEGLYTGELFF. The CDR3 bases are TGCGCCAGCAGCCAAGGGGAAGGGCTCTACACCGGGGAGCTGTTTTTT.

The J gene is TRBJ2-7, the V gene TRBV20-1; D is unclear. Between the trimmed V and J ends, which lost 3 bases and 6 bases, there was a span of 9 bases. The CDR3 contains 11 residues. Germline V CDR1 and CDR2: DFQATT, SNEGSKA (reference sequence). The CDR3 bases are TGCAGTGCTAGGCGGAACCCCGAGCAGTACTTC. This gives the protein CSARRNPEQYF.

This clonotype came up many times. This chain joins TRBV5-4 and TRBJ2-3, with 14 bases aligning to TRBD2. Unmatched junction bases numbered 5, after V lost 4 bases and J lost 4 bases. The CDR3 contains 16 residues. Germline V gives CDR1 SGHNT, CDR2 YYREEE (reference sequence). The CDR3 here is CASSRGTSGSADTQYF. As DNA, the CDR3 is TGTGCCAGCAGCCGAGGGACTAGCGGGAGTGCAGATACGCAGTATTTT.

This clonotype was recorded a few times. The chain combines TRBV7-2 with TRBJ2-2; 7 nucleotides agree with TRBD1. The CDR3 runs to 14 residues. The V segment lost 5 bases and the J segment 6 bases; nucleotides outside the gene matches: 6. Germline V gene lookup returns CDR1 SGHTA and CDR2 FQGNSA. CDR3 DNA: TGTGCCAGCAGCCACAGGGGAAAGGCCGGGGAGCTGTTTTTT. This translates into CASSHRGKAGELFF.

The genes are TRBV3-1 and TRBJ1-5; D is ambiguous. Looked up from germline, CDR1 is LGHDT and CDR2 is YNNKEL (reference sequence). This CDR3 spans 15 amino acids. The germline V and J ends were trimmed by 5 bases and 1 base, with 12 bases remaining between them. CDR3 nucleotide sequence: TGTGCCAGCAGCTACGGGCCCGTAAGCAATCAGCCCCAGCATTTT. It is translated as CASSYGPVSNQPQHF.